This T cell receptor (beta chain) was sequenced in a study of cytomegalovirus exposure and HLA in healthy donors. Vbeta (60) and Jbeta (13) primers were used in the PCR. Method: immunoSEQ multiplex PCR; TCRdb's copy keeps in-frame clones and lacks some. The sample holds about 98,000 clones, approximately 78% seen once. Germline CDR1 is MGHDK and CDR2 is SYGVNS. Trimming took off 2 bases at V and 1 base at J, with 11 bases between the two ends. The CDR3 has 15 residues. This clonotype originated in a man aged 35-49 years in good health and CMV-seronegative. Sequencing was done on a sample of PBMCs. The genes are TRBV25-1 and TRBJ1-1; possibly TRBD1 for D (5 bases). CDR3 coding DNA: TGTGCCAGCAGTGAACTGGACACTACGAACACTGAAGCTTTCTTT. Amino acid sequence: CASSELDTTNTEAFF.